A single sample gave rise to the 18 T cell receptor beta chains below, sequenced in a study of T-cell memory formation after mild COVID-19 (dated by TCRdb to about 2021). Preparation of the library involved 5' RACE. Instrument on record: Illumina NovaSeq 6000. TCRdb redid the processing of the public reads, applying fastp at Q25 and MiXCR, and retained in-frame beta chains. Rows merge per CDR3 protein into single entries with the most common DNA and genes. The sample yields about 470,000 distinct CDR3 sequences; around a quarter were counted once. The ten largest clones take up roughly an eighth of the sample. The sample comprised PBMCs or a T cell subset sorted from them (not recorded which). Receptors originate from an adult woman who had mild COVID-19 (a few samples of this study predate the infection). The sample titles of this study are shuffled in the database, so cell type and time point are left out; the donor was told from shared clones.

Here the CDR3 reads CASSYTRWGTGNTIYF. DNA for the CDR3: TGTGCCAGCAGTTACACTCGGTGGGGAACTGGAAACACCATATATTTT. V is TRBV6-5 and J is TRBJ1-3, with unresolved D. The CDR3 extends over 16 amino acids. The germline V and J ends were trimmed by 2 bases and 2 bases, with 13 bases remaining between them. The germline V gene encodes CDR1 MNHEY and CDR2 SVGAGI.

This clonotype was counted only a few times. This chain joins TRBV20-1 and TRBJ2-7; 7 nucleotides line up with TRBD1. Looked up from germline, CDR1 is DFQATT and CDR2 is SNEGSKA (reference sequence). This CDR3 is built from 15 residues. V trimming: 0 bases; J trimming: 0 bases; junction bases outside the gene matches: 5. This chain's CDR3 is CSARDLGTVSYEQYF. CDR3 in DNA: TGCAGTGCTAGAGACCTTGGGACAGTCTCCTACGAGCAGTACTTC.

The chain joins TRBV12-3 or TRBV12-4 to TRBJ1-1; D not certain. This CDR3 has 14 amino acids. Trimming cost V 2 bases and J 1 base, with 8 bases left between them. The CDR3 reads CASSLRPKNTEAFF. The CDR3 DNA reads as TGTGCCAGCAGTTTAAGGCCGAAGAACACTGAAGCTTTCTTT.

This clonotype was recorded a few times. The chain combines TRBV4-1 with TRBJ2-1, with D possibly being TRBD1 (6 bases). Looked up from germline, CDR1 is MGHRA and CDR2 is YSYEKL. This CDR3 is built from 18 residues. Trimming removed 0 bases at V and 0 bases at J, with 15 bases between. CDR3 in amino acids: CASSQDSNRATSYNEQFF. CDR3 DNA sequence: TGCGCCAGCAGCCAAGATTCGAACAGGGCAACCTCCTACAATGAGCAGTTCTTC.

The rearrangement joins TRBV7-8 to TRBJ2-7; weak D call: TRBD1 (5 bases). Germline CDR1 is SGHVS and CDR2 is FQNEAQ. Deletions cut 5 bases from V and 0 bases from J, with 8 bases between. CDR3 size: 13 residues. DNA of the CDR3: TGTGCCAGCAGCCCAGGACACTCCTACGAGCAGTACTTC. Translated: CASSPGHSYEQYF.

The rearrangement joins TRBV28 to TRBJ1-2, with D perhaps TRBD1 (6 bases). Germline lookup yields CDR1 MDHEN and CDR2 SYDVKM. This CDR3 is built from 14 residues. V lost 5 bases and J lost 4, with 14 bases in between. The CDR3 DNA sequence: TGTGCCAGCAGTCACGGGCAGGGGAGCTATGGCTACACCTTC. Translated: CASSHGQGSYGYTF.

The chain couples TRBV5-1 to TRBJ2-3, with D perhaps matching TRBD2 (5 bases). This CDR3 spans 14 amino acids. Germline V CDR1 and CDR2: SGHRS, YFSETQ. The V gene lost 3 bases and the J gene lost 10 bases, with 18 bases spanning the gap. This CDR3 reads CASSSPRPGESQYF. Written as DNA, the CDR3 is TGCGCCAGCAGCTCACCCCGACCCGGGGAATCGCAGTATTTT.

The chain couples TRBV19 to TRBJ1-1, with D perhaps TRBD1 (6 bases). The CDR3 is 14 residues long. The germline gives CDR1 LNHDA, CDR2 SQIVND (reference sequence). V dropped 8 bases and J dropped 1 base, with 14 bases sitting between them. The CDR3 spells CASAETGPNTEAFF. Here the CDR3 DNA reads TGTGCCAGTGCCGAGACAGGCCCGAACACTGAAGCTTTCTTT.

A few counts support this clonotype. V is TRBV10-3 and J is TRBJ1-2; TRBD1 is a possible D gene (5 bases). The CDR3 loop spans 19 amino acids. Germline-derived CDR1 and CDR2 are ENHRY and SYGVKD. V lost 3 bases and J lost 0, with 23 bases in between. This chain's CDR3 is CAISDPFGAQGPSNYGYTF. CDR3 nucleotide sequence: TGTGCCATCAGTGACCCGTTTGGGGCTCAAGGCCCTTCTAACTATGGCTACACCTTC.

This clonotype came up a few times. The chain couples TRBV6-6 to TRBJ2-7; 8 bases align to TRBD2. CDR3 length equals 15 residues. Trimming at V came to 3 bases and at J to 2 bases, leaving 6 bases not matched to a gene. Germline V gene data show CDR1 as MNHNY and CDR2 as SVGAGI (reference sequence). CDR3 region: CASSYSPGGAYEQYF. For the CDR3, the DNA is TGTGCCAGCAGTTATTCCCCCGGGGGGGCCTACGAGCAGTACTTC.

This clonotype has more than one count but fewer than ten. The chain links TRBV29-1 to TRBJ2-1; D call uncertain. The CDR3 is made up of 10 amino acids. Germline loops: CDR1 SQVTM, CDR2 ANQGSEA. V was clipped by 7 bases and J by 6 bases, with 7 bases between them. The DNA of the CDR3 is TGCAGCGACAACCTCAATGAGCAGTTCTTC. Its protein is CSDNLNEQFF.

The V and J genes are TRBV20-1 and TRBJ2-3; 11 nucleotides line up with TRBD2. V shed 0 bases and J 6 bases; nucleotides not matched to a gene: 17. Germline lookup yields CDR1 DFQATT and CDR2 SNEGSKA (reference sequence). CDR3 length: 19 residues. This chain's CDR3 is CSARDILAGVRGQADTQYF. The CDR3 DNA reads TGCAGTGCTAGAGATATACTAGCGGGAGTAAGGGGGCAAGCGGATACGCAGTATTTT.

This clonotype was found a few times. V gene TRBV24-1 combines with J gene TRBJ2-1; the match to TRBD1 covers 8 bases. The V and J ends lost 4 bases and 5 bases, in that order; junction bases with no gene match: 3. Germline assignment: CDR1 KGHDR and CDR2 SFDVKD. The CDR3 spans 14 residues. CDR3: CATSETGAHNEQFF. The CDR3 region has the DNA TGTGCCACCAGTGAGACAGGGGCTCACAATGAGCAGTTCTTC.

This clonotype was recorded at least ten times. The chain joins TRBV7-3 to TRBJ2-2; D not resolved. Germline CDR1 reads SGHTA; CDR2 reads FQGTGA. The CDR3 is 12 amino acids. V was pared by 4 bases and J by 1 base, with 1 base between. The CDR3 coding sequence is TGTGCCAGCAGCTGGAACACCGGGGAGCTGTTTTTT. This translates into CASSWNTGELFF.

In this sample, this clonotype turned up a few times. The rearrangement joins TRBV15 to TRBJ1-2; a possible D gene is TRBD1 (5 bases). The V end was cut by 0 bases, the J end by 4 bases, with 18 bases between. Germline V gene lookup returns CDR1 LNHNV and CDR2 YYDKDF (reference sequence). The CDR3 loop spans 17 amino acids. In DNA form, the CDR3 reads TGTGCCACCAGCAGAGATTCCCCGGGGACGGGGGGCTATGGCTACACCTTC. Translating it yields CATSRDSPGTGGYGYTF.

The V and J genes are TRBV5-1 and TRBJ2-2; 7 bases are shared with TRBD1. Germline trimming cut 4 bases from V and 1 base from J; bases unmatched to any gene: 7. The CDR3 totals 16 residues. Germline CDR1 SGHRS, CDR2 YFSETQ. The CDR3, as DNA: TGCGCCAGCAGCAAACCGGGACAGCAGAACACCGGGGAGCTGTTTTTT. Amino acids: CASSKPGQQNTGELFF.

This sequence joins TRBV12-3 or TRBV12-4 and TRBJ2-3, with TRBD2 as a possible D gene (6 bases). The length of the CDR3 is 15 residues. Trimming removed 6 bases at V and 2 bases at J, with 15 bases between. The CDR3 region has the DNA TGTGCCAGCAGATACCTTGGGGGGTCCACAGATACGCAGTATTTT. Translation: CASRYLGGSTDTQYF.

The gene calls are TRBV7-9 and TRBJ2-7; 7 nucleotides line up with TRBD1. This CDR3 contains 15 residues. In germline, CDR1 is SEHNR, CDR2 FQNEAQ (reference sequence). With 1 base clipped from V and 3 bases from J, the junction kept 6 bases outside the gene matches. The CDR3 bases are TGTGCCAGCAGCTTAGGGGAAGGGGGCCTCTACGAGCAGTACTTC. This encodes CASSLGEGGLYEQYF.